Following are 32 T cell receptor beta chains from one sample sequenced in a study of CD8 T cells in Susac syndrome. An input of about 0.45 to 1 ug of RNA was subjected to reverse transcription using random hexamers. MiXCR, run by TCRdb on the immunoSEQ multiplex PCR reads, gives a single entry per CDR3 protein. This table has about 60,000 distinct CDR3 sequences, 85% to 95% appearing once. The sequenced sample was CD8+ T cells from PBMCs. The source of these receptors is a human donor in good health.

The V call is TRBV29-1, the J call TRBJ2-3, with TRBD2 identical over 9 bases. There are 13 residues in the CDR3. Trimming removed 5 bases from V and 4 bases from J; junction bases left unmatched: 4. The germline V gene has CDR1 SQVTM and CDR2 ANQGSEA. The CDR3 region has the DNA TGCAGCGTTCCGCGGGGGGGCGCAGATACGCAGTATTTT. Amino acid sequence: CSVPRGGADTQYF.

CDR3 DNA sequence: TGTGCCATCAGTGAGTCCGGCGGATTGAACACTGAAGCTTTCTTT. Translation: CAISESGGLNTEAFF. The chain is built from TRBV10-3 and TRBJ1-1; D gene ambiguous. CDR1 and CDR2 (germline): ENHRY, SYGVKD. The V end was cut by 0 bases, the J end by 0 bases, with 8 bases between. The CDR3 spans 15 residues.

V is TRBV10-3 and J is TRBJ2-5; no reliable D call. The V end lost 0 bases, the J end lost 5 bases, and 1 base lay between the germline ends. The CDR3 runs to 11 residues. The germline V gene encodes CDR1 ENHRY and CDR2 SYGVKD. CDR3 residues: CAISESETQYF. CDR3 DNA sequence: TGTGCCATCAGTGAGTCGGAGACCCAGTACTTC.

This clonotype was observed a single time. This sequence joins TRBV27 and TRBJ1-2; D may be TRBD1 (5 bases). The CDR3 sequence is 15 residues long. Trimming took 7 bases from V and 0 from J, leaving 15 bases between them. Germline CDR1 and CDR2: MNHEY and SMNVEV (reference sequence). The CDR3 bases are TGTGCCAGCACCCCGGTGGGGGAAGCTAACTATGGCTACACCTTC. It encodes CASTPVGEANYGYTF.

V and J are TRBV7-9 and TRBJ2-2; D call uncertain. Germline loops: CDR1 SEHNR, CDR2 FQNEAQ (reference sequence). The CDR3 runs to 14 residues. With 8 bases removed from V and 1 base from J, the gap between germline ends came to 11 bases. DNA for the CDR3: TGTGCCAGCCCCTCGCGGAGGAACACCGGGGAGCTGTTTTTT. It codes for CASPSRRNTGELFF.

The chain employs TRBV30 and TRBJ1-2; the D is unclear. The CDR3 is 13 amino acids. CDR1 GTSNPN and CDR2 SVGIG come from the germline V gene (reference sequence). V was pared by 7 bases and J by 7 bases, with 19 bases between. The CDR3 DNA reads TGTGCCTACTCCCCCGGACCCCCGCTTGGCTACACCTTC. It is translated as CAYSPGPPLGYTF.

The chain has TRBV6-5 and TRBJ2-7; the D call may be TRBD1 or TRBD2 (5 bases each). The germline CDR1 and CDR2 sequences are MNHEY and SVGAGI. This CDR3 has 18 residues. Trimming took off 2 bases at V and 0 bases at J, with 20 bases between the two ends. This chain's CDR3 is CASSYGTVPSPSSYEQYF. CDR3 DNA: TGTGCCAGCAGTTACGGGACCGTCCCTTCCCCGAGCTCCTACGAGCAGTACTTC.

CDR3 sequence reads: CATSDPRSPTGTNEQFF. CDR3 nucleotides: TGTGCCACCAGTGATCCCAGGTCCCCAACCGGGACGAATGAGCAGTTCTTC. This chain uses TRBV24-1 with TRBJ2-1; possibly TRBD1 or TRBD2 for D (5 bases each). V was cut by 3 bases and J by 7 bases, with 21 bases left in between. The germline CDR1 and CDR2 sequences are KGHDR and SFDVKD. The length of the CDR3 is 17 residues.

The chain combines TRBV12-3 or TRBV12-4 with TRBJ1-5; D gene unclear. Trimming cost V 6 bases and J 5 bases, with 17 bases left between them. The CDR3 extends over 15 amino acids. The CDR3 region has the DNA TGTGCCAGCAGCGCTGGGAAAGAGTGGGATCAGCCCCAGCATTTT. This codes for CASSAGKEWDQPQHF.

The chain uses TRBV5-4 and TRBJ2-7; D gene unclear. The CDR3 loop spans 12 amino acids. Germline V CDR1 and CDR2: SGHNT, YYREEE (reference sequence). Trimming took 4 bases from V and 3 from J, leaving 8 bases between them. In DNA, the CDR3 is TGTGCCAGCAGCCCTGGCCACTACGAGCAGTACTTC. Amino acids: CASSPGHYEQYF. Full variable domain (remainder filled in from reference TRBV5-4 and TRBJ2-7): ETGVTQSPTHLIKTRGQQVTLRCSSQSGHNTVSWYQQALGQGPQFIFQYYREEENGRGNFPPRFSGLQFPNYSSELNVNALELDDSALYLCASSPGHYEQYFGPGTRLTVT.

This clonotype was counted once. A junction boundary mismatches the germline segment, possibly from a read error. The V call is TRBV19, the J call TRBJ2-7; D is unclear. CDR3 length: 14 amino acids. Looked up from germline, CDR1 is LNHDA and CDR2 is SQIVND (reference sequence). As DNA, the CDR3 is TGTGCCAGTAGTACATATGGAGAAGGCTACGGGCAGTACTTC. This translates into CASSTYGEGYGQYF. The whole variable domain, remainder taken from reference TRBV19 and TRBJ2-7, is DGGITQSPKYLFRKEGQNVTLSCEQNLNHDAMYWYRQDPGQGLRLIYYSQIVNDFQKGDIAEGYSVSREKKESFPLTVTSAQKNPTAFYLCASSTYGEGYGQYFGPGTRLTVT.

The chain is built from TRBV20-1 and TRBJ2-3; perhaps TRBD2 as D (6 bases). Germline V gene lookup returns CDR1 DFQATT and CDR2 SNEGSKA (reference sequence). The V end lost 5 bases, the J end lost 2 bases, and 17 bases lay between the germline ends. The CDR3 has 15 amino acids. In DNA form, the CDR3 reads TGCAGTGCTTGGGACTCCGAGGGACCCACAGATACGCAGTATTTT. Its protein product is CSAWDSEGPTDTQYF.

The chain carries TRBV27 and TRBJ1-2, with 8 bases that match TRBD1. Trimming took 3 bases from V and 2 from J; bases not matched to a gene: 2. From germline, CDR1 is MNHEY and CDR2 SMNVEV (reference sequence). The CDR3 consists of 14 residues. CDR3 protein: CASSFTGGNYGYTF. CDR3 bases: TGTGCCAGCAGTTTCACAGGGGGGAACTATGGCTACACCTTC.

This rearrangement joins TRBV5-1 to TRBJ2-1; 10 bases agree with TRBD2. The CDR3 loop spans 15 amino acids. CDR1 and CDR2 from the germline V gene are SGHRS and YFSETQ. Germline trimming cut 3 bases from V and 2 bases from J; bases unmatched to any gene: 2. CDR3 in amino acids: CASSSGTSAYNEQFF. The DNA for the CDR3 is TGCGCCAGCAGCTCCGGGACTAGCGCCTACAATGAGCAGTTCTTC.

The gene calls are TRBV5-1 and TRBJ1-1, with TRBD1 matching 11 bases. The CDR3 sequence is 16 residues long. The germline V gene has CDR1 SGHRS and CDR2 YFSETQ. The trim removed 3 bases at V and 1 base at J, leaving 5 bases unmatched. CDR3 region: CASSSWTGGRNTEAFF. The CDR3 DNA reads TGCGCCAGCAGCTCCTGGACAGGGGGCAGGAACACTGAAGCTTTCTTT.

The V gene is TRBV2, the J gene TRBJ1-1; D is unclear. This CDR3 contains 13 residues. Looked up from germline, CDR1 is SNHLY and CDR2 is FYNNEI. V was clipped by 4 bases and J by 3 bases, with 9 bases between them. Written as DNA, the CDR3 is TGTGCCAGCAGTGCTGTCTGGCACACTGAAGCTTTCTTT. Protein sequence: CASSAVWHTEAFF.

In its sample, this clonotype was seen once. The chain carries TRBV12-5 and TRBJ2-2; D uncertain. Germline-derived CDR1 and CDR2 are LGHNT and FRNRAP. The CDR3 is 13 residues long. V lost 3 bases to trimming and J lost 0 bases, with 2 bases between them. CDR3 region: CASGFSNTGELFF. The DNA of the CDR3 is TGTGCTAGTGGTTTTTCGAACACCGGGGAGCTGTTTTTT.

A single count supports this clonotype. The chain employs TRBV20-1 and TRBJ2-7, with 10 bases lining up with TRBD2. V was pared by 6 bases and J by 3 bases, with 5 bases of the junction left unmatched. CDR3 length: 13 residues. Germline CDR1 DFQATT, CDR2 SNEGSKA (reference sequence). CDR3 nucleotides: TGCAGTGCGGCAGGGACTAGCGACTACGAGCAGTACTTC. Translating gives CSAAGTSDYEQYF.

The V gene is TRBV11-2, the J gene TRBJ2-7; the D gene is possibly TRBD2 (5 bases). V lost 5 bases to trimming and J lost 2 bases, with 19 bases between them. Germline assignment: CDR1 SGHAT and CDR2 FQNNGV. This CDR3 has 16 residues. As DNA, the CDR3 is TGTGCCAGCAGCCACACGATGAGGGAAGAGCCCTACGAGCAGTACTTC. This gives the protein CASSHTMREEPYEQYF.

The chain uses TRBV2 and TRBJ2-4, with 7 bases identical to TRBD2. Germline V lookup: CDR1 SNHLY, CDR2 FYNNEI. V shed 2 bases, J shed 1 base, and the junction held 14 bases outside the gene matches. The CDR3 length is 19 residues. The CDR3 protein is CASSEMGLGGGIAKNIQYF. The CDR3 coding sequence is TGTGCCAGCAGTGAAATGGGGCTGGGGGGAGGGATTGCCAAAAACATTCAGTACTTC.

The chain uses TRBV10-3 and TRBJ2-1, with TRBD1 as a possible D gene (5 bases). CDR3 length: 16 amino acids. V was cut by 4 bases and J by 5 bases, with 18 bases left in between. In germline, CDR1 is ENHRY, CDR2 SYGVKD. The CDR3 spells CAISVGSKGDDNEQFF. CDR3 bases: TGTGCCATCAGTGTAGGTTCGAAAGGGGATGACAATGAGCAGTTCTTC.

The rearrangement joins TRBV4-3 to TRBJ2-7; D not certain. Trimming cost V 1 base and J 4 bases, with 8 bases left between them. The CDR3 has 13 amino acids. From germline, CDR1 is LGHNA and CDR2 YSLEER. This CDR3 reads CASSQGHTYEQYF. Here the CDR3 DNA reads TGCGCCAGCAGCCAAGGGCATACATACGAGCAGTACTTC.

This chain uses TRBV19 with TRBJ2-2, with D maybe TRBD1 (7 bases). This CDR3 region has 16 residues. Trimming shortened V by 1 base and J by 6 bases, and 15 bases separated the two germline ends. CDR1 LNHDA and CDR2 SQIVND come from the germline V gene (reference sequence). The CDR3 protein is CASSIGTTGEAGELFF. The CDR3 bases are TGTGCCAGTAGTATAGGTACTACAGGGGAGGCCGGGGAGCTGTTTTTT.

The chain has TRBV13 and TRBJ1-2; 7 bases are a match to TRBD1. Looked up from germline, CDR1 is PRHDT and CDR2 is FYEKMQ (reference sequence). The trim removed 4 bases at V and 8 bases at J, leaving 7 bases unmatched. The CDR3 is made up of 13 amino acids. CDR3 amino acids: CASSSQGGQGYTF. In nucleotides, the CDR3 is TGTGCCAGCAGCTCTCAAGGGGGACAGGGCTACACCTTC.

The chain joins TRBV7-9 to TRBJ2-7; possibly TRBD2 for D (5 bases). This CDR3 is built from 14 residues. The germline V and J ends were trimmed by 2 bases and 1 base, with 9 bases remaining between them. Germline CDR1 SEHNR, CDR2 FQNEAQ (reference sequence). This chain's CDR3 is CASSLLEDSYEQYF. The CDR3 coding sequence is TGTGCCAGCAGCTTACTGGAGGATTCCTACGAGCAGTACTTC. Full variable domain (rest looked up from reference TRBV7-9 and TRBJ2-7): DTGVSQNPRHKITKRGQNVTFRCDPISEHNRLYWYRQTLGQGPEFLTYFQNEAQLEKSRLLSDRFSAERPKGSFSTLEIQRTEQGDSAMYLCASSLLEDSYEQYFGPGTRLTVT.

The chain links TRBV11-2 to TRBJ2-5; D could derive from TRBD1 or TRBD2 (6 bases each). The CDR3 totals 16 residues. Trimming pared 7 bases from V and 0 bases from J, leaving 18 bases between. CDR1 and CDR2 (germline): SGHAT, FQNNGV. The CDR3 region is CASTLGGWGHQETQYF. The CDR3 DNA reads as TGTGCCAGCACGCTGGGGGGTTGGGGGCACCAAGAGACCCAGTACTTC.

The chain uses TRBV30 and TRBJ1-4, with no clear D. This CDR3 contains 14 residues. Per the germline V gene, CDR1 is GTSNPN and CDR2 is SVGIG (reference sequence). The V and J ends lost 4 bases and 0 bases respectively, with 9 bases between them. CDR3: CAWTLGATNEKLFF. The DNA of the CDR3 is TGTGCCTGGACCCTAGGAGCAACTAATGAAAAACTGTTTTTT. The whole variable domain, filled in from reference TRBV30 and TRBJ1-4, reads SQTIHQWPATLVQPVGSPLSLECTVEGTSNPNLYWYRQAAGRGLQLLFYSVGIGQISSEVPQNLSASRPQDRQFILSSKKLLLSDSGFYLCAWTLGATNEKLFFGSGTQLSVL.

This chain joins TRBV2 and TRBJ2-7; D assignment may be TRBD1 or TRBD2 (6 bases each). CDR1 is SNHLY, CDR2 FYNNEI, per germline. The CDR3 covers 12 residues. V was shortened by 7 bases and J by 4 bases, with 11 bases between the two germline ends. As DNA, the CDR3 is TGTGCCAGCATGAAGGGGGGATACGAGCAGTACTTC. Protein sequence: CASMKGGYEQYF.

CDR3 DNA sequence: TGTGCCAGCAGCTTGAGAGCGGGGGGATACAATGAGCAGTTCTTC. Translation gives CASSLRAGGYNEQFF. V and J are TRBV7-3 and TRBJ2-1; 9 nucleotides agree with TRBD2. CDR1 and CDR2 from the germline V gene are SGHTA and FQGTGA. The CDR3 covers 15 residues. V shed 3 bases, J shed 4 bases, and the junction held 4 bases outside the gene matches.

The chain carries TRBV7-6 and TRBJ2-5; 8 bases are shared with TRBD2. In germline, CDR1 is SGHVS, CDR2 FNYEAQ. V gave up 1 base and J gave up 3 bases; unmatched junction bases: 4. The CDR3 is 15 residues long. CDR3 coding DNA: TGTGCCAGCAGCTTAGTTCCGGGGGGGGAAGAGACCCAGTACTTC. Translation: CASSLVPGGEETQYF.

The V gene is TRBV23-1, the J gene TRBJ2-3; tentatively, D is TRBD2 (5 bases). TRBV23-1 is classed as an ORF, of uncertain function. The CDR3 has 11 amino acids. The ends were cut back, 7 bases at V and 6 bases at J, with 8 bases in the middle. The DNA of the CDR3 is TGCGCCAGCACTAGAGGGGATACGCAGTATTTT. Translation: CASTRGDTQYF.

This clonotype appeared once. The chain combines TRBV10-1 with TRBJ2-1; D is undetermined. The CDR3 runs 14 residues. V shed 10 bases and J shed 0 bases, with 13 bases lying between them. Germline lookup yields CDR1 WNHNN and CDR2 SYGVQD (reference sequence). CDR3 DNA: TGCGCCATTCCTATGGTAGGCTCCTACAATGAGCAGTTCTTC. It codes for CAIPMVGSYNEQFF.